This TCR beta chain came from a study of human thymus T cells. V shed 3 bases and J 7 bases; nucleotides not matched to a gene: 6. The CDR3 has 14 residues. From germline, CDR1 is KGHSH and CDR2 LQKENI. Remarks on this clone: Its specificity is not known.

Resections removed during corrective heart surgery provided the thymus tissue used. Immunologically healthy infants in Finland undergoing congenital heart defect surgery were the donors. Study results and limitations: Usage of V and J genes appeared biased in thymic and blood repertoires.

The table came from immunoSEQ multiplex PCR; TCRdb's copy has only in-frame clones and leaves some out. The sample lists around 130,000 clones, around 94% occurring once. This sequence was found in a boy in the first two years of life with a congenital heart defect but otherwise immunologically healthy. This chain uses TRBV18 with TRBJ1-5; 7 bases align to TRBD1. Input material: thymus tissue. The CDR3 DNA sequence: TGTGCCAGCTCACCGACAGGGACGGAGCAGCCCCAGCATTTT. This encodes CASSPTGTEQPQHF.